The entry that follows covers one T cell receptor (beta chain) sequence. Its antigen is undetermined. Barcoded TCR alpha and TCR beta cDNA libraries with UMIs came from 5'RACE using constant-segment primers. TCRdb itself ran the 5' RACE reads through MiXCR, one entry per CDR3 protein. The sample has about 320,000 distinct CDR3 sequences; 14% are singletons. Germline V gene data show CDR1 as SGHTA and CDR2 as FQGNSA. This CDR3 comprises 14 residues. J lost 0 bases, V lost 6 bases, and 5 bases had no gene match. The sample originates from a study of T-cell memory formation after mild COVID-19. Looking at the study overall: Largely donor-specific TCR clusters were found.

Study-wide findings and caveats: There was a balanced CD4/CD8 profile in clones contracting day 15 to 85, and later expanders leaned CD4+. A subset of responding clones appeared in pre-infection memory, suggesting cross-reactive memory joined.

The clonotype was recovered from a man aged 18 to 30 who had mild COVID-19 (a few samples of this study predate the infection). Cell type and time point are not known. The rearrangement joins TRBV7-2 to TRBJ2-7; 7 bases map to TRBD1. The specimen sequenced was PBMCs or a T cell subset sorted from them (not recorded which). The CDR3 nucleotides read TGTGCCAGCAGACCGGGACAGAGCTCCTACGAGCAGTACTTC. Encoded protein: CASRPGQSSYEQYF.